The 5 T cell receptor beta chains in this list originate from one sample, sequenced in a study of response to subunit inactivated influenza vaccine. TCRdb ran MiXCR on the RT-PCR reads and lists one entry per CDR3 protein. The sample records 500,000 to 700,000 distinct CDR3 sequences, around 25% being singletons. These data were likewise used in another study, on T cells expressing NK-cell markers. From that study: The TCR beta cDNA came from 5'RACE template switching with UMIs.

The sample in question was CD4+ T cells sorted from PBMCs, obtained 12 days after vaccination. The receptors originated from a man between 45 and 60 years old who received an inactivated influenza vaccine.

This clonotype appeared a few times. The rearrangement links TRBV7-2 to TRBJ2-7; possible D gene TRBD1, 6 bases. The CDR3 has 13 residues. The germline V gene encodes CDR1 SGHTA and CDR2 FQGNSA. Trimming stripped 4 bases from V and 2 bases from J, with 9 bases between. In DNA form, the CDR3 reads TGTGCCAGCAGCTCCCACAGGGCCTACGAGCAGTACTTC. Its translation is CASSSHRAYEQYF. Looking up the rest from reference TRBV7-2 and TRBJ2-7 gives the full variable domain: GAGVSQSPSNKVTEKGKDVELRCDPISGHTALYWYRQSLGQGLEFLIYFQGNSAPDKSGLPSDRFSAERTGGSVSTLTIQRTQQEDSAVYLCASSSHRAYEQYFGPGTRLTVT.

This clonotype was found a few times. This chain joins TRBV2 and TRBJ2-1; 13 bases are shared with TRBD2. J was trimmed by 10 bases and V by 0 bases; bases with no gene match: 9. This CDR3 comprises 17 residues. The germline V gene encodes CDR1 SNHLY and CDR2 FYNNEI. The CDR3 DNA reads TGTGCCAGCAGTGAAGCAGCAACTAGCGGGGGGGCCATGGAGCAGTTCTTC. As protein: CASSEAATSGGAMEQFF. The whole variable domain, remainder taken from reference TRBV2 and TRBJ2-1, is EPEVTQTPSHQVTQMGQEVILRCVPISNHLYFYWYRQILGQKVEFLVSFYNNEISEKSEIFDDQFSVERPDGSNFTLKIRSTKLEDSAMYFCASSEAATSGGAMEQFFGPGTRLTVL.

The V and J genes are TRBV7-2 and TRBJ2-4; D uncertain. Germline CDR1 is SGHTA and CDR2 is FQGNSA. Trimming took off 1 base at V and 6 bases at J, with 10 bases between the two ends. This CDR3 spans 14 amino acids. The chain's CDR3 is CASSLDPPGNIQYF. The CDR3 DNA is TGTGCCAGCAGCTTAGATCCTCCAGGAAACATTCAGTACTTC. Filled out from reference TRBV7-2 and TRBJ2-4, the complete variable domain reads GAGVSQSPSNKVTEKGKDVELRCDPISGHTALYWYRQSLGQGLEFLIYFQGNSAPDKSGLPSDRFSAERTGGSVSTLTIQRTQQEDSAVYLCASSLDPPGNIQYFGAGTRLSVL.

This clonotype has just a few counts. This CDR3 reads CASSLVVYQETQYF. The CDR3 DNA is TGTGCCAGCAGCTTAGTTGTGTACCAAGAGACCCAGTACTTC. The chain links TRBV7-2 to TRBJ2-5; D gene uncertain. The CDR3 length is 14 residues. Trimming removed 1 base from V and 0 bases from J, with 6 bases in between. CDR1 is SGHTA, CDR2 FQGNSA, per germline.

The chain uses TRBV3-1 and TRBJ2-5; 9 nucleotides agree with TRBD2. Germline V gene data show CDR1 as LGHDT and CDR2 as YNNKEL (reference sequence). The CDR3 totals 16 residues. Trimming at V came to 5 bases and at J to 1 base, leaving 8 bases not matched to a gene. The CDR3 coding sequence is TGTGCCAGCAGCGGGTGGAGCGGGGGGACCCAAGAGACCCAGTACTTC. Translation gives CASSGWSGGTQETQYF.